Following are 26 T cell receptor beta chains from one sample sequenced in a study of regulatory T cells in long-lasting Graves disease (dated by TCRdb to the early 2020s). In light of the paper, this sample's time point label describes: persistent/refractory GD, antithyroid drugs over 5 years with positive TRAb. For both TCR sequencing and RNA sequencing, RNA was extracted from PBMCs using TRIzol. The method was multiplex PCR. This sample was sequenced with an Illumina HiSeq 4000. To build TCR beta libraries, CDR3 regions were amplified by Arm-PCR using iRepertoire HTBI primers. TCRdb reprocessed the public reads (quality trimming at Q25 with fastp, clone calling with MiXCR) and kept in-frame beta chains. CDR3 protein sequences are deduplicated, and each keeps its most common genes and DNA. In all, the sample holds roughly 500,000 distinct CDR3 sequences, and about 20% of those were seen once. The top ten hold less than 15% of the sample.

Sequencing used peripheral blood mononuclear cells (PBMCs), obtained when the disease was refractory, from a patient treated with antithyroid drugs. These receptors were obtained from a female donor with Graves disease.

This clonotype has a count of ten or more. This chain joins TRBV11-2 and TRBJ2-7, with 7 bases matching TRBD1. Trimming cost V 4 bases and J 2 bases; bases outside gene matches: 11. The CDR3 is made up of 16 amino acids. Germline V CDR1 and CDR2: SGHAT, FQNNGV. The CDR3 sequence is CASSSITGEQPYEQYF. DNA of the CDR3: TGTGCCAGCAGCTCCATAACAGGGGAACAACCCTACGAGCAGTACTTC.

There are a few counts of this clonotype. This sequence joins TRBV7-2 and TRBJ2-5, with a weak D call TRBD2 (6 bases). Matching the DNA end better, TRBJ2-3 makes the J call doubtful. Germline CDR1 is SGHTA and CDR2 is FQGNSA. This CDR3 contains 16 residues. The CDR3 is CASGRYAGSLKDTQYF. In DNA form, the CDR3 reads TGTGCCAGCGGACGATATGCGGGATCGCTCAAAGATACGCAGTATTTT.

The CDR3 protein is CASSLWGTGELIQQYF. The DNA of the CDR3 is TGCGCCAGCAGCTTGTGGGGGACAGGGGAGCTAATCCAGCAGTACTTC. This chain connects TRBV5-1 to TRBJ2-7, with TRBD1 matching 10 bases. Germline values: CDR1 SGHRS, CDR2 YFSETQ. The trim removed 1 base at V and 8 bases at J, leaving 12 bases unmatched. This CDR3 contains 16 residues.

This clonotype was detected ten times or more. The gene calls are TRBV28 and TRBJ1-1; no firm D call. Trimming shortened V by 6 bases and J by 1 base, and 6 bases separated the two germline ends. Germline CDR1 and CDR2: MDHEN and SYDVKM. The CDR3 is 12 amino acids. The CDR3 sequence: CASRPPNTEAFF. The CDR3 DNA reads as TGTGCCAGCAGGCCCCCGAACACTGAAGCTTTCTTT. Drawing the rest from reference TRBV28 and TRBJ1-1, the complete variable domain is DVKVTQSSRYLVKRTGEKVFLECVQDMDHENMFWYRQDPGLGLRLIYFSYDVKMKEKGDIPEGYSVSREKKERFSLILESASTNQTSMYLCASRPPNTEAFFGQGTRLTVV.

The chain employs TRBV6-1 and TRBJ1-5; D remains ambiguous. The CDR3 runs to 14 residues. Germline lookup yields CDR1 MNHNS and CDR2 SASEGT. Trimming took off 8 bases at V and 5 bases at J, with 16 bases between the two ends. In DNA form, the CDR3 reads TGTGCCAGCCTCCCGTCCCAGCGGGATCAGCCCCAGCATTTT. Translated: CASLPSQRDQPQHF.

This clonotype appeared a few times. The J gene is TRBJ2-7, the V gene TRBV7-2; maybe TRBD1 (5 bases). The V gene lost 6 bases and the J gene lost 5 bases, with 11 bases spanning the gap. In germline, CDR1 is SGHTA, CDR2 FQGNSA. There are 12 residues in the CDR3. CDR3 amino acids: CASSIDSNEQYF. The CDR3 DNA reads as TGTGCCAGCAGTATCGACAGTAACGAGCAGTACTTC. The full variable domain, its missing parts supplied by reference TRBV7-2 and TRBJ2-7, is GAGVSQSPSNKVTEKGKDVELRCDPISGHTALYWYRQSLGQGLEFLIYFQGNSAPDKSGLPSDRFSAERTGGSVSTLTIQRTQQEDSAVYLCASSIDSNEQYFGPGTRLTVT.

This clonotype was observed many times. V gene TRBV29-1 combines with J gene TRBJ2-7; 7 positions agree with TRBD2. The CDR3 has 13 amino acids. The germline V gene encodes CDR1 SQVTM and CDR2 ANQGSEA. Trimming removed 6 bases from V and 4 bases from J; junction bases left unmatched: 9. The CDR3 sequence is CSVALAEAYEQYF. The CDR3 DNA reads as TGCAGCGTAGCGCTAGCGGAGGCATACGAGCAGTACTTC.

CDR3: CSAGPGDYEQYF. The CDR3 nucleotides read TGCAGCGCCGGGCCGGGAGACTACGAGCAGTACTTC. The chain joins TRBV29-1 to TRBJ2-7, with TRBD2 as a possible D gene (6 bases). Per the germline V gene, CDR1 is SQVTM and CDR2 is ANQGSEA. V was clipped by 7 bases and J by 3 bases, with 13 bases between them. The CDR3 is 12 amino acids.

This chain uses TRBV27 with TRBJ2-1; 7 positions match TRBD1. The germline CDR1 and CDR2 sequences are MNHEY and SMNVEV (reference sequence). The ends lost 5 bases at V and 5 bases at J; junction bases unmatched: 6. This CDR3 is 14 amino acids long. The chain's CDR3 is CASSHVDRNNEQFF. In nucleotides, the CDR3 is TGTGCCAGCAGTCACGTGGACAGGAACAATGAGCAGTTCTTC.

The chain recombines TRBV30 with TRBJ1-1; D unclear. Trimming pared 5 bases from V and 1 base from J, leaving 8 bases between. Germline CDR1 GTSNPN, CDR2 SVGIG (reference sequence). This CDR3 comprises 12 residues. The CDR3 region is CAWGTANTEAFF. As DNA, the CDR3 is TGTGCCTGGGGTACGGCGAACACTGAAGCTTTCTTT.

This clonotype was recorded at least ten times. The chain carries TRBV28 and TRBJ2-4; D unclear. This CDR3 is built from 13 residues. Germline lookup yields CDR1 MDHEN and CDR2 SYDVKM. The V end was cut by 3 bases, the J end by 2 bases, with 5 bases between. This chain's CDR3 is CASSLGTKNIQYF. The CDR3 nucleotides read TGTGCCAGCAGTTTGGGGACCAAAAACATTCAGTACTTC.

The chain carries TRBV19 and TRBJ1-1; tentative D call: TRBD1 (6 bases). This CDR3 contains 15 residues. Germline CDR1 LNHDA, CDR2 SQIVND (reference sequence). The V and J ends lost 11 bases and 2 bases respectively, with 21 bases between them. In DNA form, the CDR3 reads TGTGCCGCAGTGCCTCCGGACAGCGATAACACTGAAGCTTTCTTT. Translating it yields CAAVPPDSDNTEAFF.

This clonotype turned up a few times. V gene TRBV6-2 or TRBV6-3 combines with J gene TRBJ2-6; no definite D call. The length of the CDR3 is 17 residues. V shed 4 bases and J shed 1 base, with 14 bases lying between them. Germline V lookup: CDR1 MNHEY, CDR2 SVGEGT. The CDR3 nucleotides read TGTGCCAGCAGTTCGGGCACGGGCGTATCTGGGGCCAACGTCCTGACTTTC. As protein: CASSSGTGVSGANVLTF.

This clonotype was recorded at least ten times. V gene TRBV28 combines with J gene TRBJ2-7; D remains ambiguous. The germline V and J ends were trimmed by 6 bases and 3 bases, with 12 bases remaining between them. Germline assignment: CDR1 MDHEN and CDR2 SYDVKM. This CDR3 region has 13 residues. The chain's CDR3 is CASSPTLDYEQYF. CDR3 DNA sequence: TGTGCCAGCAGCCCCACCTTGGACTACGAGCAGTACTTC.

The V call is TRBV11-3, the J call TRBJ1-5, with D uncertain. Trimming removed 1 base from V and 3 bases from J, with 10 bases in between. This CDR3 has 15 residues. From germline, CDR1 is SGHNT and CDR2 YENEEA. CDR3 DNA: TGTGCCAGCAGCTTAGTATGGCAGCCCAATCAGCCCCAGCATTTT. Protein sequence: CASSLVWQPNQPQHF.

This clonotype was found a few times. CDR3 sequence (DNA): TGTGCCAGCAGCCAAGCTGGGGGGCTCCAAGAGACCCAGTACTTC. Amino acid sequence: CASSQAGGLQETQYF. The chain couples TRBV14 to TRBJ2-5; the D call may be TRBD1 or TRBD2 (6 bases each). V shed 1 base and J shed 1 base, with 10 bases lying between them. Germline values: CDR1 SGHDN, CDR2 FVKESK. This CDR3 is built from 15 residues.

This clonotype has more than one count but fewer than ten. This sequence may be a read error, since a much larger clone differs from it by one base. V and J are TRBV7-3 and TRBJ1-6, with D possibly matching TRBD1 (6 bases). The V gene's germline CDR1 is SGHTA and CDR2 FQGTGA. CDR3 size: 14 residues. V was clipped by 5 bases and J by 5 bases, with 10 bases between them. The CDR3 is CASSGQSHNSPLHF. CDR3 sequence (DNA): TGTGCCAGCAGCGGACAGAGCCATAATTCACCCCTCCACTTT.

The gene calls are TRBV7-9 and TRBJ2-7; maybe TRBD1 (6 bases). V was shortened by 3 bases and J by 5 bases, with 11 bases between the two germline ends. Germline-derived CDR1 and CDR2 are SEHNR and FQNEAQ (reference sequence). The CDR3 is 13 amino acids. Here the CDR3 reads CASSLGADNEQYF. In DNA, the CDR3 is TGTGCCAGCAGCTTGGGGGCTGATAACGAGCAGTACTTC.

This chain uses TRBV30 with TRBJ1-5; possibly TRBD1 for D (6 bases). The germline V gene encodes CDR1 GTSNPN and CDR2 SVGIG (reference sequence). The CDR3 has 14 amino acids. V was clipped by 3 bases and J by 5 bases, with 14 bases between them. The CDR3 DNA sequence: TGTGCCTGGAGCCAGGACAGATATGATCAGCCCCAGCATTTT. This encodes CAWSQDRYDQPQHF.

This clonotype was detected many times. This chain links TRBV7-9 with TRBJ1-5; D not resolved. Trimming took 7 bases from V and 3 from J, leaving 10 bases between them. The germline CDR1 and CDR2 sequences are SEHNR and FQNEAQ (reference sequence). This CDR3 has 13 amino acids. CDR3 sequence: CASTTQANQPQHF. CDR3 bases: TGTGCCAGCACTACCCAGGCCAATCAGCCCCAGCATTTT.

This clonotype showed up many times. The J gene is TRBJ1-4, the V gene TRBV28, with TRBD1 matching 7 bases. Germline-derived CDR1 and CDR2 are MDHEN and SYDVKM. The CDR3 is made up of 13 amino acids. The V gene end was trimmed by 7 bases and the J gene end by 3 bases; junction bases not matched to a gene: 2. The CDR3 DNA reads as TGTGCCAGCAACGACAGGGCTAATGAAAAACTGTTTTTT. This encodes CASNDRANEKLFF.

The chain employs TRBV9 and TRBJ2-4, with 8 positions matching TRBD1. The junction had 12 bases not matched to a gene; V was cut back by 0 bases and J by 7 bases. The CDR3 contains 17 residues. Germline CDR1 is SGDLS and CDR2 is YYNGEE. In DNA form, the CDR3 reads TGTGCCAGCAGCGTAGCGGGTTCTAGGACAGGGAGGAACATTCAGTACTTC. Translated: CASSVAGSRTGRNIQYF.

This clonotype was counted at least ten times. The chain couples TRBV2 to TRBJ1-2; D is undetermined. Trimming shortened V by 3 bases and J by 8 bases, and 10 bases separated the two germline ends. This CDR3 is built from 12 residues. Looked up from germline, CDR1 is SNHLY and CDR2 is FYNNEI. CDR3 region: CASSDFPGGYTF. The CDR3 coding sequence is TGTGCCAGCAGTGATTTCCCGGGGGGCTACACCTTC.

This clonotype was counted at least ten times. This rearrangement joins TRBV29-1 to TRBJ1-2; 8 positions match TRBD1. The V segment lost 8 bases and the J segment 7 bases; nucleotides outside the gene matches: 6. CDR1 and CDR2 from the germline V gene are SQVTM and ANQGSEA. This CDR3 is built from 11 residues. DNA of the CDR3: TGCAGCTTCCAGGGGGCGCCTGGCTACACCTTC. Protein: CSFQGAPGYTF.

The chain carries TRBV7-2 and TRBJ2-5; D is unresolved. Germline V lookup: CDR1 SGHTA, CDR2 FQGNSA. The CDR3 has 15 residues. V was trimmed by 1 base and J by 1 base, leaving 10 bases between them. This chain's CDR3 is CASSLGPPLQETQYF. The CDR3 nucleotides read TGTGCCAGCAGCTTAGGACCGCCACTCCAAGAGACCCAGTACTTC.

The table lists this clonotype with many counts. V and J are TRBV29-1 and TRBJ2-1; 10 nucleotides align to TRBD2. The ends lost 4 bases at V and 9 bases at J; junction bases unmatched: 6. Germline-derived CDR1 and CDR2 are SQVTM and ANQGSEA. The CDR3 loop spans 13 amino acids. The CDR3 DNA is TGCAGCGTTGTGAGGGTAGCGGGAGGTGAGCAGTTCTTC. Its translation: CSVVRVAGGEQFF.